This T cell receptor beta chain was profiled in a study of cytomegalovirus exposure and HLA in healthy donors. The study ran its PCR with 60 Vbeta and 13 Jbeta primers. The data were produced by immunoSEQ multiplex PCR, yet TCRdb's version contains in-frame clones alone and is incomplete. The table has some 170,000 clones, around 76% seen once. V shed 5 bases and J shed 5 bases, with 12 bases lying between them. CDR3 size: 12 residues. The germline V gene encodes CDR1 GTSNPN and CDR2 SVGIG (reference sequence). The source of this sequence is a man aged 60 to 75 in good health and CMV-seronegative. Input material: PBMCs. This sequence joins TRBV30 and TRBJ2-5, with D unresolved. CDR3 loop: CAWVADGETQYF. In DNA, the CDR3 is TGTGCCTGGGTAGCCGACGGCGAGACCCAGTACTTC.